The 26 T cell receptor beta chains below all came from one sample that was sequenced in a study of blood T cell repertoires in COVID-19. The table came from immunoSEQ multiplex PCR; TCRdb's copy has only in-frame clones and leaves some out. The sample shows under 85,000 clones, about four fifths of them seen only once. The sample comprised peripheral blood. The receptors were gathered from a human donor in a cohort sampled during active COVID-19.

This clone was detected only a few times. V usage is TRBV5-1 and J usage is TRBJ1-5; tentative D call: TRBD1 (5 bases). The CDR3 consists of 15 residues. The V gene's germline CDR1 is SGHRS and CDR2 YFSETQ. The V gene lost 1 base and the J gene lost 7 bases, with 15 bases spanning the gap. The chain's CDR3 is CASSLHGTGNQPQHF. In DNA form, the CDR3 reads TGCGCCAGCAGCTTGCACGGGACTGGAAACCAGCCCCAGCATTTT.

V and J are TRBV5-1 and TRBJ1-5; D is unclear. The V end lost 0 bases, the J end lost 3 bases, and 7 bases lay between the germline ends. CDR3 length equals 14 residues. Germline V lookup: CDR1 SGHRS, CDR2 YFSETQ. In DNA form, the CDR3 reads TGCGCCAGCAGCTTGGGACAAGACAATCAGCCCCAGCATTTT. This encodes CASSLGQDNQPQHF.

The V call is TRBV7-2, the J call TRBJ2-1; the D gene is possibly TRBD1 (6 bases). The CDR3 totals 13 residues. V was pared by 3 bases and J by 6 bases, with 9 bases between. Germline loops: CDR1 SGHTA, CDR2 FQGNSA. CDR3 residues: CASSFTGLNEQFF. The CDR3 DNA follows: TGTGCCAGCAGCTTTACAGGGCTCAATGAGCAGTTCTTC.

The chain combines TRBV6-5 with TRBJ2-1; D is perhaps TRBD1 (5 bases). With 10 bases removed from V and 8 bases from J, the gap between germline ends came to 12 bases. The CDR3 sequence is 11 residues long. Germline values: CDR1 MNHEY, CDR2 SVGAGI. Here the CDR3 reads CATTGFHEQFF. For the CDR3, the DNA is TGTGCCACCACAGGTTTTCATGAGCAGTTCTTC.

CDR3 in amino acids: CASSPQGYQPQHF. In DNA, the CDR3 is TGTGCCAGCAGCCCACAGGGGTATCAGCCCCAGCATTTT. The chain joins TRBV14 to TRBJ1-5; the match to TRBD1 covers 7 bases. This CDR3 contains 13 residues. Germline V CDR1 and CDR2: SGHDN, FVKESK. V dropped 4 bases and J dropped 5; count of bases not matched to a gene: 2.

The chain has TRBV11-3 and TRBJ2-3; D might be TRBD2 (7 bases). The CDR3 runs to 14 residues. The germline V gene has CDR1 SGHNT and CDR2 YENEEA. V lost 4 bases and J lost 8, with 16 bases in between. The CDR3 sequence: CASSSLGGGATQYF. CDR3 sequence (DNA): TGTGCCAGCAGCTCCCTCGGAGGGGGGGCTACGCAGTATTTT. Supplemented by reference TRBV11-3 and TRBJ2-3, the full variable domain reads EAGVVQSPRYKIIEKKQPVAFWCNPISGHNTLYWYLQNLGQGPELLIRYENEEAVDDSQLPKDRFSAERLKGVDSTLKIQPAELGDSAVYLCASSSLGGGATQYFGPGTRLTVL.

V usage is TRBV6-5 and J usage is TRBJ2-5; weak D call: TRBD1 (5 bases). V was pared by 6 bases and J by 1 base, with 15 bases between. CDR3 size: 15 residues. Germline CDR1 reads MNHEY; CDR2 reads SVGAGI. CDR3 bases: TGTGCCAGCAGCACCGTCCAGGGCCTCCAAGAGACCCAGTACTTC. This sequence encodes CASSTVQGLQETQYF.

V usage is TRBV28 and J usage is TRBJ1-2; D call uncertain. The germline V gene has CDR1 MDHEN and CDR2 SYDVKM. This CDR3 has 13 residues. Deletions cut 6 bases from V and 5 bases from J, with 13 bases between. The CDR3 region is CASSPARGYGYTF. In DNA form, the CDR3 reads TGTGCCAGCAGCCCTGCTCGGGGATATGGCTACACCTTC.

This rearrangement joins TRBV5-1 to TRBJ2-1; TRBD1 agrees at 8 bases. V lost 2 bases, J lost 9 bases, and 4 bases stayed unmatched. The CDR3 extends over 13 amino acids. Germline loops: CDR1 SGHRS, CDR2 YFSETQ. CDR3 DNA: TGCGCCAGCAGCTTCCAGGGGGCAGGTGAGCAGTTCTTC. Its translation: CASSFQGAGEQFF.

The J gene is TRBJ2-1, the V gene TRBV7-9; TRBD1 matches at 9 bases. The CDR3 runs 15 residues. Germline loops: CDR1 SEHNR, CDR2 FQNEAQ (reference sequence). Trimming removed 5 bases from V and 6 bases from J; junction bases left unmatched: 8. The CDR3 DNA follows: TGTGCCAGCAGCACGGGACAGGGAAGGGTCAATGAGCAGTTCTTC. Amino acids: CASSTGQGRVNEQFF.

The CDR3 DNA reads TGCGCCAGCAGCCAATTCGCGACATGGGGCAGTCGTAATTCACCCCTCCACTTT. Encoded protein: CASSQFATWGSRNSPLHF. V is TRBV4-1 and J is TRBJ1-6, with TRBD1 as a possible D gene (5 bases). Trimming stripped 2 bases from V and 6 bases from J, with 20 bases between. Germline V gene sequence: CDR1 MGHRA, CDR2 YSYEKL. CDR3 length: 18 residues.

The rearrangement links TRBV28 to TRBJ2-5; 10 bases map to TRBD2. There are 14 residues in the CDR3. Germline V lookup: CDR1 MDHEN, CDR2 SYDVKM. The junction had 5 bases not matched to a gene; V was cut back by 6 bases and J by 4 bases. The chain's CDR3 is CASRRAGGLETQYF. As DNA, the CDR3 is TGTGCCAGCAGACGAGCGGGGGGGCTAGAGACCCAGTACTTC.

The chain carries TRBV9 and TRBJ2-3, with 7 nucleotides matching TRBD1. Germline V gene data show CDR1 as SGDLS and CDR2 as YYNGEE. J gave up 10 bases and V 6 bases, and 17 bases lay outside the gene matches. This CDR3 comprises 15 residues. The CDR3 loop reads CASTPHRDRGSAQYF. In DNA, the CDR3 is TGTGCCAGCACTCCACACCGGGACAGAGGTAGTGCGCAGTATTTT.

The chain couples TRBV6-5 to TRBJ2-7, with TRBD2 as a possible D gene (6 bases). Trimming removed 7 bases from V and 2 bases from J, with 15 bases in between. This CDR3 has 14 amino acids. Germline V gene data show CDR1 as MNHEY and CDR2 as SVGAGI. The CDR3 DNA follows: TGTGCCAGCACTTCAGGAGGGAGAGCCTACGAGCAGTACTTC. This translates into CASTSGGRAYEQYF.

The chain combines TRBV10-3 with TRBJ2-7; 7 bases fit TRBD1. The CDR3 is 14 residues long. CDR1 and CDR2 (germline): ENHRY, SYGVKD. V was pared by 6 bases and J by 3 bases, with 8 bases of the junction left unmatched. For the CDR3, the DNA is TGTGCCATCAGGGGCCGGGACAGAGACTACGAGCAGTACTTC. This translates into CAIRGRDRDYEQYF.

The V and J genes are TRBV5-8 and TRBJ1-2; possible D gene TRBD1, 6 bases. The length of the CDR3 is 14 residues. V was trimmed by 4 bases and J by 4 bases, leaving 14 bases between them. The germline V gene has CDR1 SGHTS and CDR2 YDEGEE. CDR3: CASSQAGVPYGYTF. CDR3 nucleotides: TGTGCCAGCAGCCAAGCAGGGGTTCCCTATGGCTACACCTTC.

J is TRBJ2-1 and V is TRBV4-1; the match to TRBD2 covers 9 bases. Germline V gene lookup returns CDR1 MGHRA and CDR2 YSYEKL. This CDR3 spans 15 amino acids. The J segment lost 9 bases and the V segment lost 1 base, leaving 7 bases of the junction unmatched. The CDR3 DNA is TGCGCCAGCAGCCAAGTGGCGGGGGGGCCGAGTGAGCAGTTCTTC. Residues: CASSQVAGGPSEQFF.

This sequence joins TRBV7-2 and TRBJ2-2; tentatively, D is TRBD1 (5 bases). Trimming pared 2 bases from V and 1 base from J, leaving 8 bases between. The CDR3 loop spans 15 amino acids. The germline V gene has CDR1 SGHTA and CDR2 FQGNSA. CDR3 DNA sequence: TGTGCCAGCAGCTTAACGACAGTGAACACCGGGGAGCTGTTTTTT. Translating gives CASSLTTVNTGELFF.

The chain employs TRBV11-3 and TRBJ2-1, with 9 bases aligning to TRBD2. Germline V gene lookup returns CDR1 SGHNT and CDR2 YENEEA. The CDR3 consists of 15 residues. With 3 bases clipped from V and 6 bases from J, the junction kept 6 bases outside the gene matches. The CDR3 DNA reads TGTGCCAGCAGCTTGGATAGCGGGGGCCTCAATGAGCAGTTCTTC. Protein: CASSLDSGGLNEQFF.

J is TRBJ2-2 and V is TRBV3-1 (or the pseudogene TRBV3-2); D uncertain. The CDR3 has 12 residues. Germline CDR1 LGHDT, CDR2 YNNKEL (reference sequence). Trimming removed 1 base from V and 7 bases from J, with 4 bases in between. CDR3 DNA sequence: TGTGCCAGCAGCCAAGGGCTCGGGGAGCTGTTTTTT. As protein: CASSQGLGELFF.

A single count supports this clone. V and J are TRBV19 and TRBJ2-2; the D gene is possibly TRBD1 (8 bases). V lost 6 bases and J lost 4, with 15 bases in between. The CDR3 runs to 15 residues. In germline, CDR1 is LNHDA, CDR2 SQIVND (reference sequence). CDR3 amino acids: CASSGQGGATGELFF. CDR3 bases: TGTGCCAGTAGCGGACAGGGAGGGGCCACCGGGGAGCTGTTTTTT.

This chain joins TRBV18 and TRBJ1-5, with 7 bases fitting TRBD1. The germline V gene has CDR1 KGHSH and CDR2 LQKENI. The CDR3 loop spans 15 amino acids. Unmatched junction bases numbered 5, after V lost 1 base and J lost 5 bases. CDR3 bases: TGTGCCAGCTCACCACGGACAGGCGCGGATCAGCCCCAGCATTTT. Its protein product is CASSPRTGADQPQHF. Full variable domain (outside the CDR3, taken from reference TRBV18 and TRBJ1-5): NAGVMQNPRHLVRRRGQEARLRCSPMKGHSHVYWYRQLPEEGLKFMVYLQKENIIDESGMPKERFSAEFPKEGPSILRIQQVVRGDSAAYFCASSPRTGADQPQHFGDGTRLSIL.

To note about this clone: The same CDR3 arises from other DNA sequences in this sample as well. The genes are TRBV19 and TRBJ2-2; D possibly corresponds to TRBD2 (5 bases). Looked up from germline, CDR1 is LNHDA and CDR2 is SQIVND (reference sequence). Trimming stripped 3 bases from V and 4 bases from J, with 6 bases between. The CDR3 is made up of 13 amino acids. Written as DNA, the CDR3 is TGTGCCAGTAGTATTCGGGGCACCGGGGAGCTGTTTTTT. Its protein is CASSIRGTGELFF.

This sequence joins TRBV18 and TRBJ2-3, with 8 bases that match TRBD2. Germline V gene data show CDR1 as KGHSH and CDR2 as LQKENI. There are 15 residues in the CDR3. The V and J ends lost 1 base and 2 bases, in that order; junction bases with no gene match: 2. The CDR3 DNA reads TGTGCCAGCTCACCACGGACTAGCCCCACAGATACGCAGTATTTT. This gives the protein CASSPRTSPTDTQYF.

The chain's CDR3 is CASSAPAYEQYF. Here the CDR3 DNA reads TGTGCCAGCAGTGCCCCGGCCTACGAGCAGTACTTC. The chain combines TRBV6-2 or TRBV6-3 with TRBJ2-7; D is unclear. The CDR3 is made up of 12 amino acids. Germline CDR1 is MNHEY and CDR2 is SVGEGT. The ends were cut back, 5 bases at V and 2 bases at J, with 7 bases in the middle.

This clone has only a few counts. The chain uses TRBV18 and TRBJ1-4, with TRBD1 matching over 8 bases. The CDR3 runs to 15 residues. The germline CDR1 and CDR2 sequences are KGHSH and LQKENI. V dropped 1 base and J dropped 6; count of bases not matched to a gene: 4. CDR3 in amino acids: CASSPQTGVDEKLFF. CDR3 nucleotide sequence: TGTGCCAGCTCACCACAGACAGGGGTTGATGAAAAACTGTTTTTT.